These 23 T cell receptor beta chains originate from one sample sequenced in a study of T cells in Graves' hyperthyroidism and ophthalmopathy. Amplified TCR beta CDR3 regions derived from RNA transcripts. RT-PCR in the first round (using the HTBI primer set) targeted the TCR CDR3. One entry per CDR3 protein, called by TCRdb with MiXCR from the multiplex PCR reads. This table has a few hundred thousand distinct CDR3 sequences, 20% to 30% appearing once. The sample consisted of blood. Receptors were obtained from a man between 50 and 59 years old with Graves' hyperthyroidism.

This clonotype was seen a few times. The chain recombines TRBV6-1 with TRBJ1-2; D is undetermined. V gave up 2 bases and J gave up 0 bases, with 10 bases separating them. This CDR3 contains 15 residues. Germline V CDR1 and CDR2: MNHNS, SASEGT. CDR3 nucleotides: TGTGCCAGCAGTGAAAAGAAAGCAGCTAACTATGGCTACACCTTC. Its protein product is CASSEKKAANYGYTF.

This clonotype occurred many times. CDR3 in DNA: TGTGCCAGTTCCCAGGGGACTGAGCAGTTCTTC. Translation: CASSQGTEQFF. The chain couples TRBV18 to TRBJ2-1; weak D call: TRBD1 (6 bases). CDR1 KGHSH and CDR2 LQKENI come from the germline V gene. This CDR3 has 11 residues. V dropped 9 bases and J dropped 9 bases, with 12 bases sitting between them.

A few counts support this clonotype. The V gene is TRBV5-6, the J gene TRBJ2-7; D is possibly TRBD1 or TRBD2 (5 bases each). This CDR3 is 15 amino acids long. Germline lookup yields CDR1 SGHDT and CDR2 YYEEEE. V was trimmed by 3 bases and J by 3 bases, leaving 16 bases between them. CDR3 DNA sequence: TGTGCCAGCAGCTACAGGTCGGGGACCCTCTACGAGCAGTACTTC. Amino acids: CASSYRSGTLYEQYF.

This clonotype has at least ten counts. The J gene is TRBJ2-5, the V gene TRBV28, with 9 bases lining up with TRBD1. Germline values: CDR1 MDHEN, CDR2 SYDVKM. J was trimmed by 4 bases and V by 6 bases; bases with no gene match: 9. CDR3 length: 15 residues. The CDR3 bases are TGTGCCAGCAGCCTAGGACAGGGGCTAGCAGAGACCCAGTACTTC. Amino acid sequence: CASSLGQGLAETQYF.

This clonotype was seen at least ten times. The V gene is TRBV7-8, the J gene TRBJ2-7; 7 bases are a match to TRBD1. The CDR3 covers 13 residues. The V and J ends lost 4 bases and 6 bases, in that order; junction bases with no gene match: 6. CDR1 and CDR2 (germline): SGHVS, FQNEAQ. Written as DNA, the CDR3 is TGTGCCAGCAGCTCCGACAGGGCTGGCGAGCAGTACTTC. Its protein is CASSSDRAGEQYF. Complete variable domain (other parts from reference TRBV7-8 and TRBJ2-7): GAGVSQSPRYKVAKRGQDVALRCDPISGHVSLFWYQQALGQGPEFLTYFQNEAQLDKSGLPSDRFFAERPEGSVSTLKIQRTQQEDSAVYLCASSSDRAGEQYFGPGTRLTVT.

This clonotype has only a few counts. The rearrangement uses TRBV7-9 and TRBJ2-4; no reliable D call. This CDR3 spans 15 amino acids. Deletions cut 5 bases from V and 0 bases from J, with 11 bases between. From germline, CDR1 is SEHNR and CDR2 FQNEAQ (reference sequence). CDR3 DNA sequence: TGTGCCAGCAGCAAGACGGAAATAGCCAAAAACATTCAGTACTTC. Translated: CASSKTEIAKNIQYF.

In this sample, this clonotype turned up a few times. This chain joins TRBV4-1 and TRBJ2-2, with 8 bases identical to TRBD1. The CDR3 length is 15 residues. Looked up from germline, CDR1 is MGHRA and CDR2 is YSYEKL. Trimming took 3 bases from V and 5 from J; bases not matched to a gene: 5. Here the CDR3 reads CASSQPRGRTGELFF. The CDR3 coding sequence is TGCGCCAGCAGCCAGCCCAGGGGGCGGACCGGGGAGCTGTTTTTT.

This clonotype showed up just once. A read error may be the cause here, since a much bigger clone is one base away. The chain carries TRBV27 and TRBJ2-3; the D gene could be TRBD1 or TRBD2 (5 bases each). Trimming left V 6 bases short and J 10 bases short, with 17 bases between. The CDR3 runs to 13 residues. CDR1 is MNHEY and CDR2 is SMNVEV in the germline V gene (reference sequence). Written as DNA, the CDR3 is TGTGCCAGCAGCTACGCCATGGGGGATTCGCAGTATTTT. It encodes CASSYAMGDSQYF.

The chain employs TRBV9 and TRBJ2-1, with 8 bases that match TRBD2. V was pared by 0 bases and J by 4 bases, with 3 bases of the junction left unmatched. Per the germline V gene, CDR1 is SGDLS and CDR2 is YYNGEE. This CDR3 is 15 amino acids long. The CDR3 DNA follows: TGTGCCAGCAGCGTAGCGGCTAGCGGGTACAATGAGCAGTTCTTC. It specifies CASSVAASGYNEQFF.

This clonotype was recorded at least ten times. CDR3 nucleotides: TGCGCCAGCACCCTAACAGCGGGGGCTTCCTACGAGCAGTACTTC. Protein: CASTLTAGASYEQYF. The chain employs TRBV10-2 and TRBJ2-7; 8 bases are a match to TRBD2. There are 15 residues in the CDR3. J lost 1 base, V lost 7 bases, and 9 bases had no gene match. Germline lookup yields CDR1 WSHSY and CDR2 SAAADI.

This clonotype was detected only a few times. The rearrangement joins TRBV9 to TRBJ2-2; D is perhaps TRBD1 (5 bases). This CDR3 region has 14 residues. Trimming removed 0 bases from V and 4 bases from J, with 7 bases in between. CDR1 is SGDLS and CDR2 is YYNGEE in the germline V gene. For the CDR3, the DNA is TGTGCCAGCAGCGTAGGGGGCAGCACCGGGGAGCTGTTTTTT. Its protein product is CASSVGGSTGELFF.

The J gene is TRBJ1-4, the V gene TRBV18; D unresolved. The CDR3 contains 14 residues. The germline V gene encodes CDR1 KGHSH and CDR2 LQKENI. Trimming cost V 1 base and J 4 bases, with 7 bases left between them. As DNA, the CDR3 is TGTGCCAGCTCACCACAGAGTGGTAATGAAAAACTGTTTTTT. Its protein is CASSPQSGNEKLFF.

V gene TRBV24-1 combines with J gene TRBJ2-2; D is perhaps TRBD1 (5 bases). Germline-derived CDR1 and CDR2 are KGHDR and SFDVKD. This CDR3 is 13 amino acids long. V shed 4 bases and J shed 5 bases, with 7 bases lying between them. CDR3: CATSDQGTGELFF. In DNA, the CDR3 is TGTGCCACCAGTGACCAGGGAACCGGGGAGCTGTTTTTT.

This chain connects TRBV12-3 or TRBV12-4 to TRBJ2-3, with 13 bases identical to TRBD2. Losses at the gene ends were 2 bases for V and 8 bases for J; bases not matched to a gene: 13. The CDR3 is 18 residues long. CDR3: CASSLIPPTSGRASTQYF. In DNA form, the CDR3 reads TGTGCCAGCAGTTTAATCCCCCCAACTAGCGGGAGGGCCTCTACGCAGTATTTT.

The sample holds a few counts of this clonotype. The V gene is TRBV6-1, the J gene TRBJ2-3; 11 nucleotides match TRBD2. Germline trimming cut 5 bases from V and 4 bases from J; bases unmatched to any gene: 11. Looked up from germline, CDR1 is MNHNS and CDR2 is SASEGT. The CDR3 is 17 amino acids. Written as DNA, the CDR3 is TGTGCCAGCAGTAACCACCTGACTAGCGGGAAATCAGATACGCAGTATTTT. Its protein product is CASSNHLTSGKSDTQYF.

This clonotype was recorded many times. The rearrangement links TRBV2 to TRBJ2-5, with TRBD1 matching 7 bases. The CDR3 runs 13 residues. Germline trimming cut 3 bases from V and 4 bases from J; bases unmatched to any gene: 2. Germline CDR1 and CDR2: SNHLY and FYNNEI. The CDR3 loop reads CASSDGTVETQYF. Written as DNA, the CDR3 is TGTGCCAGCAGTGACGGGACAGTAGAGACCCAGTACTTC.

This clonotype is a singleton in its sample. Being one base from a much bigger clone, this may be a read error. The V and J genes are TRBV20-1 and TRBJ2-5; TRBD2 might be the D (5 bases). The CDR3 runs to 12 residues. Between the trimmed V and J ends, which lost 7 bases and 3 bases, there was a span of 12 bases. Germline CDR1 is DFQATT and CDR2 is SNEGSKA (reference sequence). The CDR3 DNA follows: TGCAGTGTGGGAGTAGGCGAAGAGACCCAGTACTTC. Translation: CSVGVGEETQYF.

This CDR3 reads CASRAGTSGNGEQFF. CDR3 sequence (DNA): TGTGCCAGCAGAGCCGGGACTAGCGGGAACGGTGAGCAGTTCTTC. The rearrangement links TRBV7-9 to TRBJ2-1; 13 nucleotides line up with TRBD2. Germline V gene sequence: CDR1 SEHNR, CDR2 FQNEAQ (reference sequence). The CDR3 is made up of 15 amino acids. V shed 6 bases and J 9 bases; nucleotides not matched to a gene: 8.

This clonotype was counted many times. The V call is TRBV28, the J call TRBJ2-5; D ambiguous. V lost 7 bases and J lost 4, with 10 bases in between. The germline V gene encodes CDR1 MDHEN and CDR2 SYDVKM. CDR3 length: 12 amino acids. The CDR3 protein is CASKTVGETQYF. CDR3 DNA: TGTGCCAGCAAGACGGTGGGAGAGACCCAGTACTTC. The full variable domain, rest sourced from reference TRBV28 and TRBJ2-5, is DVKVTQSSRYLVKRTGEKVFLECVQDMDHENMFWYRQDPGLGLRLIYFSYDVKMKEKGDIPEGYSVSREKKERFSLILESASTNQTSMYLCASKTVGETQYFGPGTRLLVL.

In the case of this clonotype: One junction end disagrees with the germline gene, perhaps due to a read error. The gene calls are TRBV12-3 or TRBV12-4 and TRBJ2-1; possible D gene TRBD2, 6 bases. The CDR3 has 15 amino acids. The CDR3 sequence is CASTLLARLLDEQFF. The CDR3 DNA reads TGTGCCAGCACTTTACTAGCTCGATTGCTCGATGAGCAGTTCTTC.

This clonotype was found many times. The rearrangement uses TRBV27 and TRBJ1-1; D is ambiguous. With 8 bases removed from V and 1 base from J, the gap between germline ends came to 8 bases. The length of the CDR3 is 12 residues. Germline V gives CDR1 MNHEY, CDR2 SMNVEV (reference sequence). The CDR3 nucleotides are TGTGCCAGCGGCCGGTCGAACACTGAAGCTTTCTTT. Translated: CASGRSNTEAFF.

A few counts support this clonotype. V usage is TRBV5-1 and J usage is TRBJ2-1; 8 nucleotides line up with TRBD2. The V segment lost 3 bases and the J segment 7 bases; nucleotides outside the gene matches: 9. CDR1 is SGHRS, CDR2 YFSETQ, per germline. The CDR3 is 15 amino acids. As DNA, the CDR3 is TGCGCCAGCAGCTCCTTAGCGGGATTAAGGAATGAGCAGTTCTTC. It encodes CASSSLAGLRNEQFF.

V is TRBV20-1 and J is TRBJ2-7; 10 nucleotides agree with TRBD1. Germline-derived CDR1 and CDR2 are DFQATT and SNEGSKA (reference sequence). V shed 0 bases, J shed 4 bases, and the junction held 6 bases outside the gene matches. The CDR3 is 15 residues long. This chain's CDR3 is CSARDYGDRGYEQYF. The DNA of the CDR3 is TGCAGTGCTAGAGATTATGGGGACAGGGGTTACGAGCAGTACTTC.